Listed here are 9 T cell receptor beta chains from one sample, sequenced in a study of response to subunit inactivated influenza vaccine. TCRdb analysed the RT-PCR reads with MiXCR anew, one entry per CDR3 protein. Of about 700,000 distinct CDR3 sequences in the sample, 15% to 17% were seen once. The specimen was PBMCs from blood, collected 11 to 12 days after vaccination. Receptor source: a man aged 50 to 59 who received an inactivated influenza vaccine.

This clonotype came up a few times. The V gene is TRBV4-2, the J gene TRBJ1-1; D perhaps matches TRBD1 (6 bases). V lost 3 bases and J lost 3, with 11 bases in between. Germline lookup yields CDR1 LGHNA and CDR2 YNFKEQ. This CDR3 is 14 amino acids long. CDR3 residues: CASSQLTGHTEAFF. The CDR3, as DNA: TGTGCCAGCAGCCAGCTGACAGGACACACTGAAGCTTTCTTT.

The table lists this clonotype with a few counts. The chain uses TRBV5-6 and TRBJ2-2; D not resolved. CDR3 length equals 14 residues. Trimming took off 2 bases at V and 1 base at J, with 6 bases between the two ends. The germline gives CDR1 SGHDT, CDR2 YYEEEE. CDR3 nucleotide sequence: TGTGCCAGCAGCTTTATGGGGAACACCGGGGAGCTGTTTTTT. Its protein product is CASSFMGNTGELFF.

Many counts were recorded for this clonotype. The CDR3 bases are TGTGCCAGCAGTCCGGGGACAGGGTGGGATAATGAGCAGTTCTTC. Its protein product is CASSPGTGWDNEQFF. The V gene is TRBV12-3 or TRBV12-4, the J gene TRBJ2-1; 9 bases map to TRBD1. This CDR3 has 15 amino acids. The junction had 9 bases not matched to a gene; V was cut back by 5 bases and J by 7 bases.

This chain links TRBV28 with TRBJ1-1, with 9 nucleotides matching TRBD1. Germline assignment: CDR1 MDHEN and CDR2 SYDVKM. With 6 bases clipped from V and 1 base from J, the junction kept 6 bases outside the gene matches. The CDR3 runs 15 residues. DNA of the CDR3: TGTGCCAGCAGCGGAGGGGGACAGGGGAACACTGAAGCTTTCTTT. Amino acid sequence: CASSGGGQGNTEAFF.

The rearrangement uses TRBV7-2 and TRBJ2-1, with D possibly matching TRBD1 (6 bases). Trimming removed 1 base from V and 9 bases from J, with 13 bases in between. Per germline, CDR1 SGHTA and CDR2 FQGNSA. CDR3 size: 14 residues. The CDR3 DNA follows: TGTGCCAGCAGCTTAGTACGACAGGCCGGTGAGCAGTTCTTC. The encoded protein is CASSLVRQAGEQFF.

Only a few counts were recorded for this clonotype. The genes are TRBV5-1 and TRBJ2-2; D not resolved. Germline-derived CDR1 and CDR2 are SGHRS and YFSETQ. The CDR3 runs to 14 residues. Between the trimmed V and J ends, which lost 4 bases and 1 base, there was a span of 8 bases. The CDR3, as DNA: TGCGCCAGCAGCCTGTGGGGGAACACCGGGGAGCTGTTTTTT. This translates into CASSLWGNTGELFF.

In nucleotides, the CDR3 is TGTGCCATCACCTATGGTCCGGGCACCGGGGAGCTGTTTTTT. This translates into CAITYGPGTGELFF. This rearrangement joins TRBV10-3 to TRBJ2-2; D gene uncertain. The V and J ends lost 7 bases and 4 bases respectively, with 13 bases between them. This CDR3 is built from 14 residues. Germline loops: CDR1 ENHRY, CDR2 SYGVKD.

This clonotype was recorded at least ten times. The CDR3 nucleotides read TGTGCCAGCAGCGTAGAACTCCAAGATACGCAGTATTTT. This gives the protein CASSVELQDTQYF. The chain uses TRBV9 and TRBJ2-3; no reliable D call. Trimming took 0 bases from V and 5 from J, leaving 7 bases between them. The CDR3 has 13 residues. Germline CDR1 and CDR2: SGDLS and YYNGEE.

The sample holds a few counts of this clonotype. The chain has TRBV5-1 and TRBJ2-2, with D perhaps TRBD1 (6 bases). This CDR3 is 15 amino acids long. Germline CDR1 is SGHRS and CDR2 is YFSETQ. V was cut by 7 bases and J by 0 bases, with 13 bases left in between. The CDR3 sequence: CASGVGASNTGELFF. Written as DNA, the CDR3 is TGCGCCAGCGGCGTGGGGGCGTCGAACACCGGGGAGCTGTTTTTT.